A selection of T cell receptor beta chains follows, all from one sample in a study of CD4 T cells in relation to SARS-CoV-2 and coronaviruses. Method: immunoSEQ multiplex PCR; TCRdb's copy keeps in-frame clones and lacks some. Of over 15,000 clones listed, 70% to 80% were seen once; the top ten hold around 9.1%. No antigen has been assigned to these receptors. Input material: CD4+ T cells from PBMCs, cultured in vitro. The receptors shown here come from a human donor in good health. CDR3s include the opening cysteine and the closing phenylalanine or tryptophan. The D gene is left open where the match is weak. The listing skips clone size in some rows; elsewhere it reads once, few, many or a size class.

v_gene: TRBV14; d_gene: TRBD2; abundance: NA; j_gene: TRBJ2-1; CDR3nt: TGTGCCAGCAGCCAAGATATAGCGGGAGGGAGAAGAAATGAGCAGTTCTTC; CDR3aa: CASSQDIAGGRRNEQFF
v_gene: TRBV27; d_gene: TRBD1; abundance: NA; j_gene: TRBJ2-2; CDR3nt: TGTGCCAGCAGTTTAGACAGGGGGAACACCGGGGAGCTGTTTTTT; CDR3aa: CASSLDRGNTGELFF
v_gene: TRBV5-1; d_gene: NA; abundance: NA; j_gene: TRBJ2-7; CDR3nt: TGCGCCAGCAGCTTGGGGCGCCACGAGCAGTACTTC; CDR3aa: CASSLGRHEQYF
v_gene: TRBV28; d_gene: TRBD1; abundance: NA; j_gene: TRBJ2-2; CDR3nt: TGTGCCAGCATTAAGTCTCGTCGGGACAGGGCGGCCGGGGAGCTGTTTTTT; CDR3aa: CASIKSRRDRAAGELFF
v_gene: TRBV2; d_gene: NA; abundance: NA; j_gene: TRBJ1-2; CDR3nt: TGTGCCAGCAGTACGGGGTTAAACTATGGCTACACCTTC; CDR3aa: CASSTGLNYGYTF
v_gene: TRBV14; d_gene: NA; abundance: once; j_gene: TRBJ1-3; CDR3nt: TGTGCCAGCAGGCGCGTTGAAGCCCCGGGAAACACCATATATTTT; CDR3aa: CASRRVEAPGNTIYF
v_gene: TRBV4-1; d_gene: NA; abundance: NA; j_gene: TRBJ1-4; CDR3nt: TGCGCCAGCAGCCAACGGGTTCCTCGGACTAATGAAAAACTGTTTTTT; CDR3aa: CASSQRVPRTNEKLFF
v_gene: TRBV2; d_gene: NA; abundance: NA; j_gene: TRBJ2-3; CDR3nt: TGTGCCAGCATGGTCCGGGGGCGGGATACGCAGTATTTT; CDR3aa: CASMVRGRDTQYF
v_gene: TRBV19; d_gene: NA; abundance: NA; j_gene: TRBJ1-5; CDR3nt: TGTGCCAGTAGTATTGAGGATCAGCCCCAGCATTTT; CDR3aa: CASSIEDQPQHF
v_gene: TRBV5-1; d_gene: TRBD1; abundance: once; j_gene: TRBJ1-4; CDR3nt: TGCGCCAGCAGCCCGATCGGACAGGATGAAAAACTGTTTTTT; CDR3aa: CASSPIGQDEKLFF
v_gene: TRBV24-1; d_gene: TRBD2; abundance: NA; j_gene: TRBJ2-1; CDR3nt: TGTGCCACCAGTGATCGACGCACACCTCGGCGGGAGATTGCTTTGGATGAGCAGTTCTTC; CDR3aa: CATSDRRTPRREIALDEQFF
v_gene: TRBV30; d_gene: NA; abundance: NA; j_gene: TRBJ2-1; CDR3nt: TGTGCCTGGAATTCCGGTACCCCCTACAATGAGCAGTTCTTC; CDR3aa: CAWNSGTPYNEQFF
v_gene: TRBV24-1; d_gene: TRBD2; abundance: NA; j_gene: TRBJ2-2; CDR3nt: TGTGCCACCAGTGTAGCGGGAGCAGGCACCGGGGAGCTGTTTTTT; CDR3aa: CATSVAGAGTGELFF
v_gene: TRBV19; d_gene: TRBD1; abundance: NA; j_gene: TRBJ2-1; CDR3nt: TGTGCCAGTAGTGGGGACAGGAACCCCTACAATGAGCAGTTCTTC; CDR3aa: CASSGDRNPYNEQFF
v_gene: TRBV5-4; d_gene: TRBD1; abundance: NA; j_gene: TRBJ1-1; CDR3nt: TGTGCCAGCAGCTTTTACCTTGGACAGGGAAATAAAACTGAAGCTTTCTTT; CDR3aa: CASSFYLGQGNKTEAFF
v_gene: TRBV6-5; d_gene: NA; abundance: NA; j_gene: TRBJ1-4; CDR3nt: TGTGCCAGCAGTTATGGGGGGACTAATGAAAAACTGTTTTTT; CDR3aa: CASSYGGTNEKLFF
v_gene: TRBV11-2; d_gene: TRBD2; abundance: few; j_gene: TRBJ2-3; CDR3nt: TGTGCCAGCACCCCGGGACTAGCGGGAGTTGGGGATACGCAGTATTTT; CDR3aa: CASTPGLAGVGDTQYF
v_gene: TRBV5-8; d_gene: NA; abundance: NA; j_gene: TRBJ2-6; CDR3nt: TGTGCCAGCAGCTTGGAGGGGGCTGGGGCCAACGTCCTGACTTTC; CDR3aa: CASSLEGAGANVLTF
v_gene: TRBV21-1; d_gene: NA; abundance: NA; j_gene: TRBJ2-5; CDR3nt: TGTGCCAGCGGAACTCCGGGGAACCCAAGAGCGACCCAGTACTTC; CDR3aa: CASGTPGNPRATQYF
v_gene: TRBV12-5; d_gene: TRBD2; abundance: once; j_gene: TRBJ2-7; CDR3nt: TGTGCTAGTGGTTTGGTACTTGGCGGGAGCTACGAGCAGTACTTC; CDR3aa: CASGLVLGGSYEQYF
v_gene: TRBV3-1/TRBV3-2; d_gene: NA; abundance: NA; j_gene: TRBJ1-2; CDR3nt: TGTGCCAGCAGCGATTCAGGAGGCTACACCTTC; CDR3aa: CASSDSGGYTF
v_gene: TRBV24-1; d_gene: NA; abundance: NA; j_gene: TRBJ1-2; CDR3nt: TGTGCCACCAGTGCTGGGATTAACTATGGCTACACCTTC; CDR3aa: CATSAGINYGYTF
v_gene: TRBV7-3; d_gene: TRBD1; abundance: NA; j_gene: TRBJ2-5; CDR3nt: TGTGCCAGCAGCCCAAACCCGGGACAGGGCCAAGAGACCCAGTACTTC; CDR3aa: CASSPNPGQGQETQYF
v_gene: TRBV5-1; d_gene: NA; abundance: NA; j_gene: TRBJ2-1; CDR3nt: TGCGCCAGCAGCTCGGCACGGAGGGGGGGAAACAATGAGCAGTTCTTC; CDR3aa: CASSSARRGGNNEQFF
v_gene: TRBV28; d_gene: NA; abundance: NA; j_gene: TRBJ2-5; CDR3nt: TGTGCCAGCGGGGATTGGCCGTCCCAGTACTTC; CDR3aa: CASGDWPSQYF
v_gene: TRBV24-1; d_gene: TRBD1; abundance: NA; j_gene: TRBJ2-1; CDR3nt: TGTGCCACCAGTGAACCCGGGACAGGGGTTTGGGAGCAGTTCTTC; CDR3aa: CATSEPGTGVWEQFF
v_gene: TRBV6-5; d_gene: TRBD2; abundance: NA; j_gene: TRBJ2-3; CDR3nt: TGTGCCAGCAGTACTCTAGCGGGAGAACCAGATACGCAGTATTTT; CDR3aa: CASSTLAGEPDTQYF
v_gene: TRBV5-1; d_gene: NA; abundance: NA; j_gene: TRBJ2-1; CDR3nt: TGCGCCAGCAGCTTGGTTCGCGGGCTGGTCAATGAGCAGTTCTTC; CDR3aa: CASSLVRGLVNEQFF
v_gene: TRBV5-1; d_gene: TRBD1; abundance: NA; j_gene: TRBJ1-4; CDR3nt: TGCGCCAGCAGCTTGGCCTCACAGGGGGGTGAAAAACTGTTTTTT; CDR3aa: CASSLASQGGEKLFF
v_gene: TRBV18; d_gene: TRBD2; abundance: once; j_gene: TRBJ2-3; CDR3nt: TGTGCCAGCTCACCCCTAGCGGGAAGCACAGATACGCAGTATTTT; CDR3aa: CASSPLAGSTDTQYF
v_gene: TRBV4-1; d_gene: TRBD1; abundance: NA; j_gene: TRBJ2-7; CDR3nt: TGCGCCAGCAGCCACTACGGACAGGGAGGCGAGCAGTACTTC; CDR3aa: CASSHYGQGGEQYF
v_gene: TRBV10-3; d_gene: NA; abundance: NA; j_gene: TRBJ2-5; CDR3nt: TGTGCCATCAGTGAGTCCCCTGAGGAGACCCAGTACTTC; CDR3aa: CAISESPEETQYF
v_gene: TRBV3-1/TRBV3-2; d_gene: NA; abundance: NA; j_gene: TRBJ2-4; CDR3nt: TGTGCCAGCAGCCAAGATCGGGTAGTTCAGTACTTC; CDR3aa: CASSQDRVVQYF
v_gene: TRBV28; d_gene: NA; abundance: NA; j_gene: TRBJ2-3; CDR3nt: TGTGCCAGCAGTTCCACCATGCTCAGCGTGTATTCAGATACGCAGTATTTT; CDR3aa: CASSSTMLSVYSDTQYF
v_gene: TRBV15; d_gene: NA; abundance: once; j_gene: TRBJ2-1; CDR3nt: TGTGCCACCAGCAGCATTCGCCGGTTCAATGAGCAGTTCTTC; CDR3aa: CATSSIRRFNEQFF
v_gene: TRBV20-1; d_gene: NA; abundance: NA; j_gene: TRBJ2-5; CDR3nt: TGCAGTGTTAGCCCAGGGGAGACCCAGTACTTC; CDR3aa: CSVSPGETQYF
v_gene: TRBV12-3/TRBV12-4; d_gene: NA; abundance: NA; j_gene: TRBJ2-3; CDR3nt: TGTGCCAGCAGACGGGATGGGGGGGATACGCAGTATTTT; CDR3aa: CASRRDGGDTQYF
v_gene: TRBV6-5; d_gene: NA; abundance: NA; j_gene: TRBJ1-5; CDR3nt: TGTGCCAGCAGTTCATCAAGGGGGGCCGATCAGCCCCAGCATTTT; CDR3aa: CASSSSRGADQPQHF
v_gene: TRBV2; d_gene: NA; abundance: NA; j_gene: TRBJ2-7; CDR3nt: TGTGCCAGCCTCCGGGACACCGCCTACGAGCAGTACTTC; CDR3aa: CASLRDTAYEQYF
v_gene: TRBV4-1; d_gene: TRBD2; abundance: NA; j_gene: TRBJ2-1; CDR3nt: TGCGCCAGCAGCCAAGATCTCCCGACTAGCGGGAGGGCCATTAGTGAGCAGTTCTTC; CDR3aa: CASSQDLPTSGRAISEQFF
v_gene: TRBV2; d_gene: TRBD1; abundance: NA; j_gene: TRBJ2-1; CDR3nt: TGTGCCAGCACCGAACAGGGGCTGTACAATGAGCAGTTCTTC; CDR3aa: CASTEQGLYNEQFF
v_gene: TRBV5-4; d_gene: NA; abundance: once; j_gene: TRBJ2-1; CDR3nt: TGTGCCAGCAGCTTCGACAGCCTGGGGAATGAGCAGTTCTTC; CDR3aa: CASSFDSLGNEQFF
v_gene: TRBV2; d_gene: NA; abundance: NA; j_gene: TRBJ1-1; CDR3nt: TGTGCCAGCAGTGAAATCGGGTTCGGGGTACCTGAAGCTTTCTTT; CDR3aa: CASSEIGFGVPEAFF
v_gene: TRBV19; d_gene: NA; abundance: NA; j_gene: TRBJ2-2; CDR3nt: TGTGCCAGTATGGGGGGACAACACGGTTCCGGGGAGCTGTTTTTT; CDR3aa: CASMGGQHGSGELFF
v_gene: TRBV3-1/TRBV3-2; d_gene: NA; abundance: NA; j_gene: TRBJ2-2; CDR3nt: TGTGCCAGCAGCCATTCGGGCACCGGGGAGCTGTTTTTT; CDR3aa: CASSHSGTGELFF
v_gene: TRBV5-1; d_gene: TRBD1; abundance: NA; j_gene: TRBJ1-1; CDR3nt: TGCGCCAGCAGCTTGAGTTTACAGGGGGCAGGAAACACTGAAGCTTTCTTT; CDR3aa: CASSLSLQGAGNTEAFF
v_gene: TRBV19; d_gene: NA; abundance: once; j_gene: TRBJ1-4; CDR3nt: TGTGCCAGTAGTAGCTCTGGGGGGGCAGGGGAAAAACTGTTTTTT; CDR3aa: CASSSSGGAGEKLFF
v_gene: TRBV27; d_gene: NA; abundance: NA; j_gene: TRBJ2-3; CDR3nt: TGTGCCAGCAGGTCCCAGGGTTTTACAGATACGCAGTATTTT; CDR3aa: CASRSQGFTDTQYF
v_gene: TRBV21-1; d_gene: NA; abundance: NA; j_gene: TRBJ1-2; CDR3nt: TGTGCCAGCAGCAAAAAAGGGTGTAATGGCTACACCTTC; CDR3aa: CASSKKGCNGYTF
v_gene: TRBV5-1; d_gene: NA; abundance: NA; j_gene: TRBJ2-7; CDR3nt: TGCGCCAGCAGCGACCCCCGGGACGCGGAGAGCTACGAGCAGTACTTC; CDR3aa: CASSDPRDAESYEQYF
v_gene: TRBV7-9; d_gene: NA; abundance: few; j_gene: TRBJ1-5; CDR3nt: TGTGCCAGCAGCCAGCAAGGGGGGGCGGGTCAGCCCCAGCATTTT; CDR3aa: CASSQQGGAGQPQHF
v_gene: TRBV5-1; d_gene: TRBD1; abundance: NA; j_gene: TRBJ1-1; CDR3nt: TGCGCCAGCAACCCACCCGGGACAGTAACTGAAGCTTTCTTT; CDR3aa: CASNPPGTVTEAFF
v_gene: TRBV3-1/TRBV3-2; d_gene: TRBD2; abundance: NA; j_gene: TRBJ2-1; CDR3nt: TGTGCCAGCAGCCAAGATCATGGGCTAGCGGTTTTTAATGAGCAGTTCTTC; CDR3aa: CASSQDHGLAVFNEQFF
v_gene: TRBV19; d_gene: NA; abundance: NA; j_gene: TRBJ2-7; CDR3nt: TGTGCCAGTAGTATAGGTGAGGGAGAGCAGTACTTC; CDR3aa: CASSIGEGEQYF
v_gene: TRBV15; d_gene: TRBD1; abundance: NA; j_gene: TRBJ2-1; CDR3nt: TGTGCCACCAGCATGAGGGACAGATACAATGAGCAGTTCTTC; CDR3aa: CATSMRDRYNEQFF
v_gene: TRBV27; d_gene: TRBD1; abundance: NA; j_gene: TRBJ2-7; CDR3nt: TGTGCCAGCAGTTCAAGACAGGGGTACACAGGAGAGCAGTACTTC; CDR3aa: CASSSRQGYTGEQYF
v_gene: TRBV9; d_gene: TRBD1; abundance: NA; j_gene: TRBJ1-2; CDR3nt: TGTGCCAGCAGCTCTGTACCGGGACAGGGGGCTGGCGGCTACACCTTC; CDR3aa: CASSSVPGQGAGGYTF
v_gene: TRBV20-1; d_gene: NA; abundance: NA; j_gene: TRBJ2-5; CDR3nt: TGCAGTGCTAGCCCTGAAGAGACCCAGTACTTC; CDR3aa: CSASPEETQYF
v_gene: TRBV29-1; d_gene: NA; abundance: NA; j_gene: TRBJ1-1; CDR3nt: TGCAGCGTTAAGGTGGTGGACACTGAAGCTTTCTTT; CDR3aa: CSVKVVDTEAFF